The 14 T cell receptor beta chains in this list originate from one sample, sequenced in a study of T cells expressing NK-cell markers. TCRdb reprocessed the 5' RACE reads, with one entry per CDR3 protein and no DNA. The table lists 500,000 or so distinct CDR3 sequences. Sequencing was performed on blood T cells: a sorted CD56 or NKG2C T cell subset, CD4+ or CD8+ T cells, or bulk PBMC T cells (not recorded which). The source of these receptors is a man aged 18-30 years in good health.

The chain employs TRBV29-1 and TRBJ1-1; with no DNA, the TCRdb D assignment of TRBD1 cannot be verified. The CDR3 consists of 11 residues. Germline-derived CDR1 and CDR2 are SQVTM and ANQGSEA. The CDR3 protein is CSVGARDEAFF.

This chain links TRBV20-1 with TRBJ2-1; the TCRdb call, TRBD1, lacks DNA for checking. The CDR3 covers 15 residues. Germline CDR1 is DFQATT and CDR2 is SNEGSKA (reference sequence). The CDR3 reads CSARQQGLTNNEQFF.

J is TRBJ1-5 and V is TRBV10-3; there is no DNA to check the TCRdb D call of TRBD1. The CDR3 has 15 residues. Germline CDR1 and CDR2: ENHRY and SYGVKD. This CDR3 reads CAISDPGQVGQPQHF.

V and J are TRBV5-1 and TRBJ2-2; lacking DNA, the TRBD1 call made by TCRdb goes unchecked. The CDR3 loop spans 16 amino acids. Germline CDR1 SGHRS, CDR2 YFSETQ. CDR3 residues: CASSPNDRRNTGELFF.

V gene TRBV6-2 or TRBV6-3 combines with J gene TRBJ2-5. CDR1 and CDR2 (germline): MNHEY, SVGEGT. The CDR3 consists of 13 residues. CDR3: CASSYEVGETQYF.

This CDR3 is CASSWTGGNYGYTF. This rearrangement joins TRBV7-2 to TRBJ1-2; TCRdb reports TRBD1, a call that lacks DNA to check it against. The CDR3 totals 14 residues. The germline V gene encodes CDR1 SGHTA and CDR2 FQGNSA.

This sequence joins TRBV12-3 or TRBV12-4 and TRBJ1-5; the TCRdb D gene call, TRBD1, has no DNA to confirm it. The CDR3 is made up of 16 amino acids. The CDR3 protein is CASSPLQGGGNQPQHF.

The genes are TRBV24-1 and TRBJ2-3; without DNA, the TCRdb call of TRBD2 cannot be checked. This CDR3 comprises 18 residues. Germline V gene lookup returns CDR1 KGHDR and CDR2 SFDVKD. The CDR3 here is CATSPVIEREVFTDTQYF.

This chain connects TRBV12-3 or TRBV12-4 to TRBJ2-3; TCRdb's assignment of TRBD1 cannot be checked, as there is no DNA. The CDR3 consists of 16 residues. The CDR3 loop is CASSIGAGRLTDTQYF.

The chain has TRBV7-9 and TRBJ2-2. Germline CDR1 SEHNR, CDR2 FQNEAQ (reference sequence). The CDR3 is 15 residues long. CDR3 sequence: CASSLVAQNTGELFF.

The genes are TRBV4-2 and TRBJ2-5; as DNA is missing, the TRBD1 call by TCRdb cannot be tested. The CDR3 totals 14 residues. Looked up from germline, CDR1 is LGHNA and CDR2 is YNFKEQ. The CDR3 is CASSLPGGEETQYF.

The chain employs TRBV6-5 and TRBJ2-1. Germline loops: CDR1 MNHEY, CDR2 SVGAGI. The CDR3 has 12 residues. CDR3 loop: CAIKSSYNEQFF.

J is TRBJ2-7 and V is TRBV29-1; TCRdb's assignment of TRBD1 cannot be checked, as there is no DNA. Germline V gene data show CDR1 as SQVTM and CDR2 as ANQGSEA. The CDR3 runs 14 residues. The CDR3 sequence is CSVRGTVGRDEQYF.

The rearrangement links TRBV7-3 to TRBJ2-3; with no DNA, the TCRdb D assignment of TRBD2 cannot be verified. The length of the CDR3 is 15 residues. From germline, CDR1 is SGHTA and CDR2 FQGTGA. CDR3 residues: CASSRSGRSTDTQYF.